What follows describes a single T cell receptor beta chain. CDR1 is SGDLS and CDR2 is YYNGEE in the germline V gene. CDR3 size: 15 residues. Trimming removed 0 bases from V and 0 bases from J, with 7 bases in between. Per the authors' pipeline: Researchers report that nucleated cell counts were estimated from reference gene primer amplification. The data were produced by immunoSEQ multiplex PCR, yet TCRdb's version contains in-frame clones alone and is incomplete. The V and J calls and clone size are taken from that table; D and trimming were inferred from the DNA. In the table there are some 120,000 clones, 70% to 90% of which are singletons. The data were taken from a study of blood T cell repertoires in COVID-19.

This clonotype originated in a man aged 50 or older with acute or convalescent COVID-19. Sequencing was done on a sample of peripheral blood. The V gene is TRBV9, the J gene TRBJ1-3, with D unclear. This CDR3 reads CASSVGPGSGNTIYF. The CDR3 nucleotides are TGTGCCAGCAGCGTAGGTCCAGGCTCTGGAAACACCATATATTTT.